The clone carrying this T cell receptor beta chain has a single count. Antigen unknown. This specimen comes from a study of cytomegalovirus exposure and HLA in healthy donors. The study, taken as a whole, reports: The only immune exposure information that was available was CMV serostatus.

PCR involved 60 Vbeta and 13 Jbeta primers. The method was immunoSEQ multiplex PCR; TCRdb's version includes in-frame clones alone and lacks a portion of them. There are 110,000 to 150,000 clones in the sample; roughly 82% occur only once, and around 7% lies in the top ten. Trimming pared 4 bases from V and 3 bases from J, leaving 4 bases between. This CDR3 has 11 residues. CDR1 is MDHEN, CDR2 SYDVKM, per germline. The sequenced sample was PBMCs. The TCR comes from a man in his thirties or forties in good health and CMV-seronegative. The rearrangement uses TRBV28 and TRBJ2-7; D remains unclear. As DNA, the CDR3 is TGTGCCAGCAGTTCCCTCTACGAGCAGTACTTC. Translation gives CASSSLYEQYF.